This TCR beta chain was captured by sequencing in a study of technical replicates of blood from a few donors. Sequencing was performed with immunoSEQ multiplex PCR; in TCRdb, only in-frame clones are kept and a portion is missing. The data hold about 64,000 clones, with 80% to 90% observed a single time. The CDR3 has 15 amino acids. Trimming removed 6 bases from V and 0 bases from J, with 12 bases in between. The V gene's germline CDR1 is SEHNR and CDR2 FQNEAQ (reference sequence). Sequencing input: PBMCs. The chain is built from TRBV7-9 and TRBJ1-3; weak D call: TRBD1 (5 bases). The sequence came from a human donor in good health. Some clones in this sample may be carry-over from other donors' samples. CDR3 nucleotide sequence: TGTGCCAGCAGTGTTGACAGAGGCTCTGGAAACACCATATATTTT. Translating it yields CASSVDRGSGNTIYF.